What follows are 4 T cell receptor beta chains derived from one specimen sequenced in a study of blood T cell repertoires in COVID-19. Clones were sequenced by immunoSEQ multiplex PCR, and TCRdb holds only the in-frame ones, with some missing. The sample yields just over 45,000 clones, over 80% seen once. The material sequenced was peripheral blood. The receptors derive from a human donor in a cohort sampled during active COVID-19.

The genes are TRBV10-2 and TRBJ2-1; 8 nucleotides line up with TRBD1. After removal of 8 bases from V and 6 bases from J, the junction contained 6 bases not matched to a gene. The germline CDR1 and CDR2 sequences are WSHSY and SAAADI. The CDR3 covers 13 residues. The CDR3 bases are TGCGCCAGCTTAGCAGGGGGCACCAATGAGCAGTTCTTC. Its translation is CASLAGGTNEQFF.

J is TRBJ2-3 and V is TRBV4-2; 14 bases fit TRBD2. This CDR3 spans 18 amino acids. Germline V gives CDR1 LGHNA, CDR2 YNFKEQ. The J segment lost 4 bases and the V segment lost 4 bases, leaving 10 bases of the junction unmatched. Written as DNA, the CDR3 is TGTGCCAGCAGCCGCCGATCCGGGACTAGCGGGAGACCAGATACGCAGTATTTT. It codes for CASSRRSGTSGRPDTQYF.

The rearrangement links TRBV24-1 to TRBJ2-1; 13 bases map to TRBD2. The germline CDR1 and CDR2 sequences are KGHDR and SFDVKD. Trimming removed 5 bases from V and 4 bases from J; junction bases left unmatched: 7. The length of the CDR3 is 17 residues. CDR3 sequence: CATSVTGLAGRYNEQFF. The CDR3 DNA sequence: TGTGCCACCAGTGTGACGGGACTAGCGGGACGTTACAATGAGCAGTTCTTC.

The chain employs TRBV10-3 and TRBJ1-2, with TRBD1 matching over 9 bases. This CDR3 region has 14 residues. CDR1 and CDR2 (germline): ENHRY, SYGVKD. Trimming at V came to 5 bases and at J to 8 bases, leaving 9 bases not matched to a gene. Here the CDR3 reads CAISLNRDREGYTF. The CDR3 DNA reads as TGTGCCATCAGTTTAAACCGGGACAGGGAGGGCTACACCTTC.